This is a list of T cell receptor beta chains from one sample in a study of Tregs in tolerant kidney transplant recipients. Repertoires were generated with immunoSEQ multiplex PCR, while TCRdb's copy carries only in-frame clones and drops some. The table has about 50,000 clones, 89% seen once. The specimen comprised CD8+ T cells from blood (PBMCs), sampled 12 months after the transplant. The receptors derive from a human patient who received a combined kidney and bone marrow transplant. Some T cells may be graft donor cells. Each CDR3 is given with its conserved first and last residue. The order of the fields is clone size, J gene, D gene, V gene, CDR3 DNA, CDR3 protein. A D gene is named only where the DNA matches it firmly. Part of the rows lack a size; the others show once, few, many or a class for expanded clones.

clone_size: -
j_call: TRBJ2-2
d_call: TRBD1
v_call: TRBV6-1
cdr3_nt: TGTGCCAGCAGGGAGACAGGGGGCACCGGGGAGCTGTTTTTT
cdr3_aa: CASRETGGTGELFF

clone_size: -
j_call: TRBJ2-2
d_call: -
v_call: TRBV11-1
cdr3_nt: TGTGCCAGCACCTACGGGTTGAACACCGGGGAGCTGTTTTTT
cdr3_aa: CASTYGLNTGELFF

clone_size: few
j_call: TRBJ1-3
d_call: -
v_call: TRBV2
cdr3_nt: TGTGCCAGCACCCGGGGCTCTGGAAACACCATATATTTT
cdr3_aa: CASTRGSGNTIYF

clone_size: -
j_call: TRBJ1-6
d_call: -
v_call: TRBV4-2
cdr3_nt: TGTGCCAGCAGCCAAGATAGCCAGAGCTCCTATAATTCACCCCTCCACTTT
cdr3_aa: CASSQDSQSSYNSPLHF

clone_size: -
j_call: TRBJ2-1
d_call: -
v_call: TRBV10-3
cdr3_nt: TGTGCCATCAGTGAATCAGGGGGGTACAATGAGCAGTTCTTC
cdr3_aa: CAISESGGYNEQFF

clone_size: -
j_call: TRBJ2-7
d_call: TRBD2
v_call: TRBV4-3
cdr3_nt: TGCGCCAGCAGCCAAGTTCTAGCGGGAGGCTCCTACGAGCAGTACTTC
cdr3_aa: CASSQVLAGGSYEQYF

clone_size: once
j_call: TRBJ2-7
d_call: -
v_call: TRBV4-1
cdr3_nt: TGCGCCAGCAGCCAAGGGCTAGGAGGCCACGAGCAGTACTTC
cdr3_aa: CASSQGLGGHEQYF

clone_size: once
j_call: TRBJ2-2
d_call: -
v_call: TRBV9
cdr3_nt: TGTGCCAGCAGCGAGGGGGTTTCCGGGGAGCTGTTTTTT
cdr3_aa: CASSEGVSGELFF

clone_size: once
j_call: TRBJ2-3
d_call: TRBD1
v_call: TRBV4-3
cdr3_nt: TGCGCCAGCAGCCGAGACAGGGTAGGGACAGATACGCAGTATTTT
cdr3_aa: CASSRDRVGTDTQYF

clone_size: -
j_call: TRBJ2-1
d_call: -
v_call: TRBV27
cdr3_nt: TGTGCCAGCAGTTTAACGTCTAGCCTTTTTTACAATGAGCAGTTCTTC
cdr3_aa: CASSLTSSLFYNEQFF

clone_size: medium-sized
j_call: TRBJ2-3
d_call: -
v_call: TRBV14
cdr3_nt: TGTGCCAGCAGCCAAGTTGGAGGGTTAACAGATACGCAGTATTTT
cdr3_aa: CASSQVGGLTDTQYF

clone_size: -
j_call: TRBJ1-1
d_call: TRBD1
v_call: TRBV7-7
cdr3_nt: TGTGCCAGCAGCTCGGAGAAACCGGGACAGGGATCGTTAAACACTGAAGCTTTCTTT
cdr3_aa: CASSSEKPGQGSLNTEAFF

clone_size: -
j_call: TRBJ1-6
d_call: -
v_call: TRBV4-3
cdr3_nt: TGCGCCAGCAGCCGATTCACCGAGTATAATTCCCCCCTCCACTTT
cdr3_aa: CASSRFTEYNSPLHF

clone_size: -
j_call: TRBJ2-3
d_call: TRBD2
v_call: TRBV9
cdr3_nt: TGTGCCAGCAGCGCCATTGAGGCTAGCGGTCGCACAGATACGCAGTATTTT
cdr3_aa: CASSAIEASGRTDTQYF

clone_size: -
j_call: TRBJ2-1
d_call: TRBD2
v_call: TRBV4-3
cdr3_nt: TGCGCCAGCAGCCTCTTGACTAGCGGGGGGTCCAGCTCCTACAATGAGCAGTTCTTC
cdr3_aa: CASSLLTSGGSSSYNEQFF

clone_size: few
j_call: TRBJ1-3
d_call: TRBD1
v_call: TRBV5-6
cdr3_nt: TGTGCCAGCAGCTGGGGGACAGGATCCTTCTCTGGAAACACCATATATTTT
cdr3_aa: CASSWGTGSFSGNTIYF

clone_size: once
j_call: TRBJ1-1
d_call: TRBD1
v_call: TRBV4-1
cdr3_nt: TGCGCCAGCAGCCAAGATGAGGCAGGGGGCACTGAAGCTTTCTTT
cdr3_aa: CASSQDEAGGTEAFF

clone_size: -
j_call: TRBJ2-7
d_call: -
v_call: TRBV27
cdr3_nt: TGTGCCAGCAGGTCGGGGTACGAGGGCGAGCAGTACTTC
cdr3_aa: CASRSGYEGEQYF

clone_size: -
j_call: TRBJ2-2
d_call: TRBD2
v_call: TRBV28
cdr3_nt: TGTGCCAGCAGCCCCGCTTTTCGGGGGGGGGTTCCACCCGGGGAGCTGTTTTTT
cdr3_aa: CASSPAFRGGVPPGELFF

clone_size: few
j_call: TRBJ1-2
d_call: -
v_call: TRBV6-1
cdr3_nt: TGTGCCAGCAGTGGGGGGGACTATGGCTACACCTTC
cdr3_aa: CASSGGDYGYTF

clone_size: -
j_call: TRBJ1-5
d_call: -
v_call: TRBV19
cdr3_nt: TGTGCCAGTAATTCGGAGCCAGCTGATCAGCCCCAGCATTTT
cdr3_aa: CASNSEPADQPQHF

clone_size: medium-sized
j_call: TRBJ2-3
d_call: -
v_call: TRBV28
cdr3_nt: TGTGCCAGCACGGGGGGCACAGATACGCAGTATTTT
cdr3_aa: CASTGGTDTQYF

clone_size: -
j_call: TRBJ2-7
d_call: -
v_call: TRBV19
cdr3_nt: TGTGCCAGTAGTATAGGTGGACTTGCCTACGAGCAGTACTTC
cdr3_aa: CASSIGGLAYEQYF

clone_size: -
j_call: TRBJ2-5
d_call: -
v_call: TRBV9
cdr3_nt: TGTGCCAGCAGCGTAACAGTCCAAGAGACCCAGTACTTC
cdr3_aa: CASSVTVQETQYF

clone_size: -
j_call: TRBJ2-6
d_call: -
v_call: TRBV5-8
cdr3_nt: TGTGCCAGCAGACATAAACGCTCTGGGGCCAACGTCCTGACTTTC
cdr3_aa: CASRHKRSGANVLTF

clone_size: -
j_call: TRBJ1-1
d_call: TRBD1
v_call: TRBV9
cdr3_nt: TGTGCCAGCAGCCTGGGACAGGTACACACTGAAGCTTTCTTT
cdr3_aa: CASSLGQVHTEAFF

clone_size: -
j_call: TRBJ2-1
d_call: TRBD2
v_call: TRBV25-1
cdr3_nt: TGTGCCAGCAGTGACTGGACTAGCGGGAGATTGAGTGAGCAGTTCTTC
cdr3_aa: CASSDWTSGRLSEQFF

clone_size: few
j_call: TRBJ2-2
d_call: -
v_call: TRBV7-2
cdr3_nt: TGTGCCAGCAGCTTGGTTAGCGGGAACACCGGGGAGCTGTTTTTT
cdr3_aa: CASSLVSGNTGELFF

clone_size: -
j_call: TRBJ2-5
d_call: -
v_call: TRBV25-1
cdr3_nt: TGTGCCAGCAGTGTATCCGAGACCCAGTACTTC
cdr3_aa: CASSVSETQYF

clone_size: -
j_call: TRBJ1-1
d_call: -
v_call: TRBV4-1
cdr3_nt: TGCGCCAGCAGCCAAGATCCGCCAGGGTGGGAGAACACTGAAGCTTTCTTT
cdr3_aa: CASSQDPPGWENTEAFF

clone_size: -
j_call: TRBJ1-2
d_call: TRBD1
v_call: TRBV5-1
cdr3_nt: TGCGCCAGCAGCTTGGCAAGGGGGCGCGGCTATGGCTACACCTTC
cdr3_aa: CASSLARGRGYGYTF

clone_size: -
j_call: TRBJ2-1
d_call: -
v_call: TRBV4-3
cdr3_nt: TGCGCCAGCAGCCAAGACAGGGGAAATTCCAATGAGCAGTTCTTC
cdr3_aa: CASSQDRGNSNEQFF

clone_size: -
j_call: TRBJ2-7
d_call: -
v_call: TRBV27
cdr3_nt: TGTGCCAGCAGTTTATCTGACAGCTCCTACGAGCAGTACTTC
cdr3_aa: CASSLSDSSYEQYF

clone_size: -
j_call: TRBJ2-1
d_call: TRBD2
v_call: TRBV7-9
cdr3_nt: TGTGCCAGCAGCATTAGCGGGCGGAGCCTTCCCTACAATGAGCAGTTCTTC
cdr3_aa: CASSISGRSLPYNEQFF

clone_size: -
j_call: TRBJ2-7
d_call: TRBD1
v_call: TRBV27
cdr3_nt: TGTGCCAGCAGTTGGGGACAGGGGGGATACGAGCAGTACTTC
cdr3_aa: CASSWGQGGYEQYF

clone_size: -
j_call: TRBJ2-1
d_call: -
v_call: TRBV7-2
cdr3_nt: TGTGCCAGCAGCTTAGGGACTGCCTCCTACAATGAGCAGTTCTTC
cdr3_aa: CASSLGTASYNEQFF

clone_size: -
j_call: TRBJ1-2
d_call: TRBD1
v_call: TRBV25-1
cdr3_nt: TGTGCCAGCAGTATGACAGGGGGTGGCTACACCTTC
cdr3_aa: CASSMTGGGYTF

clone_size: -
j_call: TRBJ2-7
d_call: TRBD2
v_call: TRBV7-3
cdr3_nt: TGTGCCAGCAGCTTCGGCGGGAGGACGGAGCAGTACTTC
cdr3_aa: CASSFGGRTEQYF

clone_size: -
j_call: TRBJ2-5
d_call: TRBD1
v_call: TRBV27
cdr3_nt: TGTGCCAGCAGTTCCACCGGGACAGGGGAGGGTCAGTACTTC
cdr3_aa: CASSSTGTGEGQYF

clone_size: -
j_call: TRBJ1-1
d_call: TRBD1
v_call: TRBV2
cdr3_nt: TGTGCCAGCCAACAGGGGGCGCGAGCTTTCTTT
cdr3_aa: CASQQGARAFF

clone_size: -
j_call: TRBJ2-7
d_call: -
v_call: TRBV4-1
cdr3_nt: TGCGCCAGCAGCCACCCCGGGGACTCCTACGAGCAGTACTTC
cdr3_aa: CASSHPGDSYEQYF

clone_size: -
j_call: TRBJ2-7
d_call: TRBD1
v_call: TRBV25-1
cdr3_nt: TGTGCCAGCAGTGAATATTTTGCTCGACAGGGGGCCGTGTACTTC
cdr3_aa: CASSEYFARQGAVYF

clone_size: -
j_call: TRBJ2-7
d_call: -
v_call: TRBV21-1
cdr3_nt: TGTGCCAGCAGCGAGGGCAGGGGCCCTACCTACGAGCAGTACTTC
cdr3_aa: CASSEGRGPTYEQYF

clone_size: -
j_call: TRBJ2-7
d_call: TRBD1
v_call: TRBV6-5
cdr3_nt: TGTGCCAGCAGTTTTGACAGGGCTGGGCGCGAGCAGTACTTC
cdr3_aa: CASSFDRAGREQYF

clone_size: once
j_call: TRBJ2-3
d_call: TRBD2
v_call: TRBV7-9
cdr3_nt: TGTGCCAGCAGCTTCCCCTTACTAGCGCCCAGCGATACACAGTATTTT
cdr3_aa: CASSFPLLAPSDTQYF

clone_size: -
j_call: TRBJ2-3
d_call: TRBD2
v_call: TRBV2
cdr3_nt: TGTGCCAGCCGCTGGGGTAGCGGGGCTCCAGATACGCAGTATTTT
cdr3_aa: CASRWGSGAPDTQYF

clone_size: -
j_call: TRBJ2-7
d_call: TRBD2
v_call: TRBV6-5
cdr3_nt: TGTGCCAGCAGTTACTCGGCGGGACTAGCATCCTACGAGCAGTACTTC
cdr3_aa: CASSYSAGLASYEQYF

clone_size: -
j_call: TRBJ2-7
d_call: TRBD1
v_call: TRBV28
cdr3_nt: TGTGCCAGCAGTTTATTAGGGGGCGCGGACGAGCAGTACTTC
cdr3_aa: CASSLLGGADEQYF

clone_size: -
j_call: TRBJ2-7
d_call: TRBD1
v_call: TRBV7-6
cdr3_nt: TGTGCCAGCAGCGCGACAGGGCTATCCTACGAGCAGTACTTC
cdr3_aa: CASSATGLSYEQYF

clone_size: -
j_call: TRBJ2-2
d_call: -
v_call: TRBV5-6
cdr3_nt: TGTGCCAGCAGCTTGGGGTGGCGGGAGCTGTTTTTT
cdr3_aa: CASSLGWRELFF

clone_size: once
j_call: TRBJ1-1
d_call: -
v_call: TRBV19
cdr3_nt: TGTGCCAGTAGTTCCATCGCAGGGATCCCTGAAGCTTTCTTT
cdr3_aa: CASSSIAGIPEAFF

clone_size: once
j_call: TRBJ1-2
d_call: TRBD1
v_call: TRBV5-4
cdr3_nt: TGTGCCAGCAGCCAAGTACAGGGGGCGGATGGCTACACCTTC
cdr3_aa: CASSQVQGADGYTF

clone_size: -
j_call: TRBJ1-2
d_call: TRBD1
v_call: TRBV7-9
cdr3_nt: TGTGCCAGCAGCAGCCGGGACAGGGGCTATGGCTACACCTTC
cdr3_aa: CASSSRDRGYGYTF

clone_size: few
j_call: TRBJ1-1
d_call: -
v_call: TRBV7-3
cdr3_nt: TGTGCCAGCAGCTTAAATTCAGGGCGCGCTGAAGCTTTCTTT
cdr3_aa: CASSLNSGRAEAFF